This T cell receptor beta chain was captured by sequencing in a study of T cells after yellow fever vaccination. About the research overall: Preparation of the low-cell-number fractions used SMART-Seq v4 Ultra Low Input. Study-wide results and limits: CD4 and CD8 compartments shared a small share of clonotypes, likely from convergent recombination.

About this clonotype: Its antigen is undetermined.

CDR1 is SGHRS and CDR2 is YFSETQ in the germline V gene. The CDR3 is 14 amino acids. The V gene lost 0 bases and the J gene lost 6 bases, with 11 bases spanning the gap. UMIs and a universal primer site were added when TCR cDNA was made by 5'RACE template switching. A single record per CDR3 protein comes from TCRdb applying MiXCR to the 5' RACE reads. The table shows about 340,000 distinct CDR3 sequences, with 3.5% to 4.5% occurring only once. This specimen was PBMCs, taken 5 days after the yellow fever booster vaccination. This receptor was taken from a man aged 18 to 29 who received the YFV17D yellow fever vaccine. V and J are TRBV5-1 and TRBJ2-3; D may be TRBD1 (5 bases). CDR3 sequence (DNA): TGCGCCAGCAGCTTGGGGACAATTGGGGATACGCAGTATTTT. Amino acids: CASSLGTIGDTQYF.